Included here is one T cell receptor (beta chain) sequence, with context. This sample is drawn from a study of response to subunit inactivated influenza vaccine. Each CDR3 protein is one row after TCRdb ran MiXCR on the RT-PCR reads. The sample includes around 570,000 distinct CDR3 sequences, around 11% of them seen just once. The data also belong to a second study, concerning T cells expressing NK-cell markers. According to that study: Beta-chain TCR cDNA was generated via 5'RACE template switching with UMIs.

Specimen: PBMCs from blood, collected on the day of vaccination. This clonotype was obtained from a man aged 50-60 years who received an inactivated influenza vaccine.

The DNA of the CDR3 is TGTGCCAGCAAGGAAAAGGACATCGGGGAGCTGTTTTTT. It codes for CASKEKDIGELFF. The J gene is TRBJ2-2, the V gene TRBV6-2 or TRBV6-3, with D possibly TRBD1 on 5 matching bases. CDR3 size: 13 residues. Deletions cut 7 bases from V and 7 bases from J, with 13 bases between. Germline values: CDR1 MNHEY, CDR2 SVGEGT.